This T cell receptor (beta chain) was profiled in a study of blood T cell repertoires in COVID-19. In the original workflow: Nucleated cell counts were estimated from reference gene primer amplification. Assay used: immunoSEQ multiplex PCR; TCRdb lists only in-frame clones, some missing. That table furnishes V, J and clone size, whereas the DNA furnished D and trimming. The data contain 210,000 or so clones, around 80% of them singletons. Germline V CDR1 and CDR2: MNHEY, SVGEGT. This CDR3 comprises 14 residues. Trimming removed 5 bases from V and 6 bases from J; junction bases left unmatched: 8. The chain combines TRBV6-2 or TRBV6-3 with TRBJ1-2; 8 nucleotides line up with TRBD1. The receptor was derived from a woman aged 80 or older with acute or convalescent COVID-19. The sequenced sample was peripheral blood. CDR3 bases: TGTGCCAGCAGTGACCGGACAGGGTGGGATGGCTACACCTTC. The encoded protein is CASSDRTGWDGYTF.